Below, 13 T cell receptor beta chains from the same sample are listed, as sequenced in a study of blood T cell repertoires in COVID-19 (TCRdb year 2020). The library was prepared using the immunoSEQ multiplex PCR assay. TCRdb holds this immuneACCESS table with in-frame rearrangements only. Some clones are missing; in checked studies, unresolved V genes explain under half, and the rest has no known cause. This sample lists 150,000 to 200,000 clones; 76% were detected once. The ten largest account for around a sixth of the sample. The specimen was PBMCs or T cells enriched from blood (not recorded which). Every receptor here comes from a woman between 50 and 59 years old with acute COVID-19.

The CDR3 here is CASVSSYEQYV. In DNA, the CDR3 is TGTGCCAGCGTGAGCTCCTACGAGCAGTACGTC. The gene calls are TRBV6-5 and TRBJ2-7; D gene unclear. Trimming took off 8 bases at V and 0 bases at J, with 5 bases between the two ends. Looked up from germline, CDR1 is MNHEY and CDR2 is SVGAGI. The CDR3 loop spans 11 amino acids.

The chain combines TRBV9 with TRBJ2-3, with D possibly TRBD1 on 6 matching bases. This CDR3 is built from 15 residues. V was pared by 0 bases and J by 9 bases, with 17 bases between. The germline V gene encodes CDR1 SGDLS and CDR2 YYNGEE. CDR3 sequence reads: CASSVETGPLPTQYF. CDR3 DNA sequence: TGTGCCAGCAGCGTAGAAACAGGGCCCCTCCCCACGCAGTATTTT.

The chain combines TRBV23-1 with TRBJ1-4; 10 bases are a match to TRBD1. TRBV23-1 is an open reading frame whose function is uncertain. This CDR3 contains 14 residues. V shed 6 bases and J 8 bases; nucleotides not matched to a gene: 6. Here the CDR3 reads CASRPDRGGEKLFF. DNA for the CDR3: TGCGCCAGCAGACCGGACAGGGGGGGGGAAAAACTGTTTTTT.

The V and J genes are TRBV2 and TRBJ1-5, with no clear D. Germline V lookup: CDR1 SNHLY, CDR2 FYNNEI. The length of the CDR3 is 12 residues. V was cut by 6 bases and J by 6 bases, with 9 bases left in between. This CDR3 reads CASRLGAQPQHF. CDR3 nucleotides: TGTGCCAGCAGGCTGGGAGCTCAGCCCCAGCATTTT.

The rearrangement joins TRBV4-2 to TRBJ2-2; TRBD2 matches at 15 bases. In germline, CDR1 is LGHNA, CDR2 YNFKEQ. CDR3 size: 20 residues. V trimming: 1 base; J trimming: 5 bases; junction bases outside the gene matches: 11. The CDR3 here is CASSQAGLAGGPPSTGELFF. In DNA form, the CDR3 reads TGTGCCAGCAGCCAAGCCGGACTAGCGGGGGGGCCCCCTAGTACCGGGGAGCTGTTTTTT.

This clone showed up just a few times. The chain is built from TRBV24-1 and TRBJ1-5, with 9 bases that match TRBD1. CDR3 size: 16 residues. Germline assignment: CDR1 KGHDR and CDR2 SFDVKD. V lost 4 bases to trimming and J lost 4 bases; unmatched junction nucleotides: 7. The CDR3 bases are TGTGCCACCAGTGAGGAACAGGGGGCATTTAATCAGCCCCAGCATTTT. The encoded protein is CATSEEQGAFNQPQHF.

Only a few counts were recorded for this clone. V gene TRBV28 combines with J gene TRBJ1-1, with D unclear. The germline V gene has CDR1 MDHEN and CDR2 SYDVKM. There are 11 residues in the CDR3. Trimming stripped 5 bases from V and 4 bases from J, with 5 bases between. The CDR3: CASSAATEAFF. CDR3 nucleotide sequence: TGTGCCAGCAGTGCGGCCACTGAAGCTTTCTTT.

In regard to this clone: Other DNA sequences of this sample code for an identical CDR3. J is TRBJ2-1 and V is TRBV29-1; TRBD2 agrees at 9 bases. Germline lookup yields CDR1 SQVTM and CDR2 ANQGSEA. There are 16 residues in the CDR3. Trimming at V came to 1 base and at J to 0 bases, leaving 4 bases not matched to a gene. CDR3 amino acids: CSVEGLAGRSYNEQFF. CDR3 in DNA: TGCAGCGTTGAAGGGCTAGCGGGACGCTCCTACAATGAGCAGTTCTTC.

The J gene is TRBJ2-3, the V gene TRBV3-1 (or the pseudogene TRBV3-2), with D perhaps matching TRBD2 (6 bases). Germline-derived CDR1 and CDR2 are LGHDT and YNNKEL (reference sequence). This CDR3 spans 14 amino acids. V was pared by 2 bases and J by 2 bases, with 8 bases between. CDR3 nucleotides: TGTGCCAGCAGCCAAAGCGGGCTCACAGATACGCAGTATTTT. This encodes CASSQSGLTDTQYF.

This chain uses TRBV3-1 (or the pseudogene TRBV3-2) with TRBJ1-2; D might be TRBD1 (5 bases). The germline V gene encodes CDR1 LGHDT and CDR2 YNNKEL (reference sequence). The CDR3 has 15 residues. The V end lost 1 base, the J end lost 4 bases, and 13 bases lay between the germline ends. CDR3 nucleotides: TGTGCCAGCAGCCAAGTACGTCAGGGAACCTATGGCTACACCTTC. Its protein is CASSQVRQGTYGYTF.

The genes are TRBV19 and TRBJ1-2; tentative D call: TRBD1 (5 bases). V lost 4 bases and J lost 8, with 11 bases in between. Per germline, CDR1 LNHDA and CDR2 SQIVND (reference sequence). This CDR3 is 12 amino acids long. The CDR3 sequence: CASSKQTVGYTF. Written as DNA, the CDR3 is TGTGCCAGTAGTAAACAGACAGTGGGCTACACCTTC.

V is TRBV30 and J is TRBJ2-4, with 8 positions matching TRBD2. V was clipped by 0 bases and J by 9 bases; unmatched bases: 7. The CDR3 length is 14 residues. CDR1 is GTSNPN, CDR2 SVGIG, per germline (reference sequence). CDR3 bases: TGTGCCTGGAGTGTTAAAGCGGGGGAGGGCATTCAGTACTTC. Translating it yields CAWSVKAGEGIQYF. Complete variable domain (other parts from reference TRBV30 and TRBJ2-4): SQTIHQWPATLVQPVGSPLSLECTVEGTSNPNLYWYRQAAGRGLQLLFYSVGIGQISSEVPQNLSASRPQDRQFILSSKKLLLSDSGFYLCAWSVKAGEGIQYFGAGTRLSVL.

The chain joins TRBV4-1 to TRBJ2-1; 11 bases match TRBD1. CDR1 is MGHRA and CDR2 is YSYEKL in the germline V gene. Losses at the gene ends were 3 bases for V and 7 bases for J; bases not matched to a gene: 5. The CDR3 covers 15 residues. The CDR3 DNA reads TGCGCCAGCAGCCAGGGGGACAGGGGGGGAAATGAGCAGTTCTTC. Protein: CASSQGDRGGNEQFF.